Shown below are 20 T cell receptor beta chains from a single sample sequenced in a study of tissue T cells after allogeneic stem cell transplantation (dated by TCRdb to between 2021 and 2024). The sample's time point label, decoded: mouse harvest day 7 after allogeneic transplant. Mouse grafts consisting of 10^7 T-cell-depleted bone marrow cells combined with 10^6 splenic CD5+ T cells were administered by tail vein injection. Receptors were amplified or captured by the immunoSEQ multiplex PCR assay. The clones in this table, taken by TCRdb from immuneACCESS, are in-frame only. Not every clone is retained; where verified, under half of the shortfall comes from an unresolved V gene, and the cause of the rest is unknown. A total of over 8,500 clones appear in this sample, 35% to 55% of them only once. Roughly 1.5% of the sample is in the top ten clones. The sample comprised skin. The receptors here all came from a female BALB/c mouse given C57BL/6 T cells with graft-versus-host disease after an allogeneic hematopoietic cell transplant.

Note on this clone: The genes are named according to mouse. The CDR3 loop is CASSRGGRNTLYF. The DNA read from the CDR3 is TGTGCCAGCAGTCGGGGGGGCAGAAACACCTTGTAC. This chain joins TRBV15 and TRBJ2-4; 8 nucleotides match TRBD2. The read ends 1 residue early relative to the CDR3; the germline J gene fills the gap. The V gene's germline CDR1 is SGHND and CDR2 FRSKSL. The CDR3 length is 13 residues. J lost 5 bases, V lost 5 bases, and 3 bases had no gene match. The complete variable domain, with remaining parts taken from reference TRBV15 and TRBJ2-4, reads DAGVTQTPRHEVAEKGQTIILKCEPVSGHNDLFWYRQTKIQGLELLSYFRSKSLMEDGGAFKDRFKAEMLNSSFSTLKIQPTEPKDSAVYLCASSRGGRNTLYFGAGTRLSVL.

Note on this clone: Germline and genes here are mouse. The read finishes 1 residue shy of the CDR3 end, and the germline J gene is used to complete it. The V call is TRBV5, the J call TRBJ2-2; a weak D match, TRBD2 (7 bases). The CDR3 loop spans 16 amino acids. V lost 0 bases to trimming and J lost 0 bases, with 8 bases between them. Germline CDR1 is LGHNA and CDR2 is YNLKQL (reference sequence). The CDR3 region is CASSQEGGANTGQLYF. Partial CDR3 DNA: TGTGCCAGCAGCCAAGAAGGGGGGGCAAACACCGGGCAGCTCTAC.

To note about this clone: Gene names follow the mouse nomenclature. The read halts 1 residue ahead of the CDR3 end, with the missing end drawn from the germline J gene. This chain connects TRBV19 to TRBJ2-5, with D unclear. This CDR3 is built from 11 residues. The germline V gene encodes CDR1 FNHDT and CDR2 SITEND (reference sequence). Trimming removed 5 bases at V and 3 bases at J, with 4 bases between. The CDR3 DNA, read in part, is TGTGCCAGCAGAGGACAAGACACCCAGTAC. It specifies CASRGQDTQY. In full, the CDR3 reads CASRGQDTQYF.

Notes on this clone: Any gene name here is a mouse gene name. The read ends 1 residue before the CDR3 terminus; that terminus is restored from the germline J gene. This chain joins TRBV26 and TRBJ2-1; 10 nucleotides align to TRBD1. The trim removed 4 bases at V and 8 bases at J, leaving 5 bases unmatched. CDR3 length: 14 amino acids. Germline loops: CDR1 KGHPV, CDR2 FQNQEV (reference sequence). CDR3 DNA, as far as it was read: TGTGCCAGCAGTCCTCCGGGACAGGGGACTGAGCAGTTC. Its protein is CASSPPGQGTEQF. The whole CDR3 protein is CASSPPGQGTEQFF.

This clone has only a few counts. The gene names here belong to mouse. The CDR3 end lies 1 residue beyond the end of the read and is filled in from the germline J gene. The chain uses TRBV26 and TRBJ2-7; 10 bases fit TRBD1. The CDR3 is made up of 14 amino acids. Germline CDR1 and CDR2: KGHPV and FQNQEV (reference sequence). The junction had 3 bases not matched to a gene; V was cut back by 6 bases and J by 1 base. This CDR3 reads CASRAGQGSYEQYF. CDR3 DNA (partial): TGTGCCAGCAGAGCGGGACAGGGGTCCTATGAACAGTAC.

To note about this clone: All gene names here are mouse names. The CDR3 end is not reached by the read, which stops 1 residue before it; the germline J gene fills it in. The chain couples TRBV1 to TRBJ2-2; the D gene is possibly TRBD1 (6 bases). This CDR3 region has 16 residues. Per germline, CDR1 NSQYPW and CDR2 LRSPGD (reference sequence). Between the trimmed V and J ends, which lost 1 base and 4 bases, there was a span of 13 bases. The chain's CDR3 is CTCSAADRPGTGQLYF. The part of the CDR3 DNA that was read is TGCACCTGCAGTGCAGCAGACAGGCCAGGCACCGGGCAGCTCTAC.

This clone occurred a few times. Mouse names are used for the genes. The observed sequence ends 1 residue before the CDR3 terminus, with the missing tail filled in from the germline J gene. The V call is TRBV16, the J call TRBJ2-5; maybe TRBD1 (6 bases). The CDR3 loop spans 15 amino acids. Trimming removed 1 base from V and 2 bases from J, with 10 bases in between. Germline CDR1 reads SGHSA; CDR2 reads FRNQAP. The sequenced part of the CDR3 DNA is TGTGCAAGCAGCTTAGGGGGACAAATCCAAGACACCCAGTAC. Translation: CASSLGGQIQDTQY. The full CDR3 protein is CASSLGGQIQDTQYF. Filled out from reference TRBV16 and TRBJ2-5, the complete variable domain reads NAGVIQTPRHKVTGKGQEATLWCEPISGHSAVFWYRQTIVQGLEFLTYFRNQAPIDDSGMPKERFSAQMPNQSHSTLKIQSTQPQDSAVYLCASSLGGQIQDTQYFGPGTRLLVL.

For this clone: Mouse names are used for the genes. Read sequence stops 1 residue before the CDR3 end, and the germline J gene provides the missing end. The genes are TRBV2 and TRBJ2-5; 9 nucleotides line up with TRBD2. Germline V gene sequence: CDR1 LGHNA, CDR2 YSYQKL. V shed 3 bases, J shed 3 bases, and the junction held 4 bases outside the gene matches. The CDR3 consists of 15 residues. CDR3 amino acids: CASSQPGLGQDTQYF. Incomplete CDR3 DNA: TGTGCCAGCAGCCAGCCGGGACTGGGTCAAGACACCCAGTAC.

With respect to this clone: The genes and germline here are from mouse. The sequence runs out 1 residue before the end of the CDR3; the remainder is reconstructed from the germline J gene. The gene calls are TRBV3 and TRBJ2-4; 7 bases align to TRBD2. V lost 5 bases, J lost 0 bases, and 5 bases stayed unmatched. Germline V gene lookup returns CDR1 SNHLY and CDR2 FYNGKV (reference sequence). This CDR3 has 15 amino acids. This CDR3 reads CASSPATGSQNTLYF. The CDR3 bases that were read are TGTGCCAGCAGCCCAGCGACTGGGAGTCAAAACACCTTGTAC. The full variable domain, its missing parts supplied by reference TRBV3 and TRBJ2-4, is GPKVLQIPSHQIIDMGQMVTLNCDPVSNHLYFYWYKQILGQQMEFLVNFYNGKVMEKSKLFKDQFSVERPDGSYFTLKIQPTALEDSAVYFCASSPATGSQNTLYFGAGTRLSVL.

Remarks on this clone: Genes and germline come from the mouse. The missing CDR3 end, 1 residue past where the read stops, is filled in from the germline J gene. The chain uses TRBV26 and TRBJ2-5, with TRBD2 as a possible D gene (6 bases). Trimming stripped 5 bases from V and 3 bases from J, with 9 bases between. This CDR3 contains 13 residues. In germline, CDR1 is KGHPV, CDR2 FQNQEV (reference sequence). CDR3 DNA (partial): TGTGCCAGCAGTTTCTGGGGACAAGACACCCAGTAC. Amino acids: CASSFWGQDTQY. The CDR3 as a whole reads CASSFWGQDTQYF.

This clone is labeled medium-sized. Any gene name here is a mouse gene name. The read terminates 1 residue before the CDR3 end, so the remaining end is supplied by the germline J gene. The V and J genes are TRBV12-2 and TRBJ2-7; D call uncertain. CDR1 and CDR2 from the germline V gene are SGHLS and HYDKME. Trimming removed 2 bases at V and 4 bases at J, with 8 bases between. The CDR3 is 12 amino acids. The CDR3: CASSPTDYEQYF. Partial CDR3 DNA: TGTGCCAGCTCTCCCACAGATTATGAACAGTAC.

Remarks on this clone: Gene names are the mouse ones. The read terminates 1 residue ahead of where the CDR3 ends, so the germline J gene completes it. The chain is built from TRBV13-2 and TRBJ1-5; D is ambiguous. The germline V gene has CDR1 NNHNN and CDR2 SYGAGS (reference sequence). V lost 1 base to trimming and J lost 2 bases, with 4 bases between them. The CDR3 runs 13 residues. The chain's CDR3 is CASGDQYNQAPLF. The DNA read from the CDR3 is TGTGCCAGCGGTGATCAATACAACCAGGCTCCGCTT.

For this clone: Each gene name is a mouse one. The read halts 1 residue ahead of the CDR3 end, with the missing end drawn from the germline J gene. The identical CDR3 is also encoded by other nucleotide sequences in the sample. The chain is built from TRBV26 and TRBJ2-1, with D maybe TRBD1 (6 bases). Between the trimmed V and J ends, which lost 4 bases and 1 base, there was a span of 8 bases. The CDR3 spans 14 residues. CDR1 and CDR2 (germline): KGHPV, FQNQEV (reference sequence). The chain's CDR3 is CASSRQGNYAEQFF. The sequenced part of the CDR3 DNA is TGTGCCAGCAGTCGGCAGGGGAACTATGCTGAGCAGTTC. Drawing the rest from reference TRBV26 and TRBJ2-1, the complete variable domain is NSKVIQTPRYLVKGQGQKAKMRCIPEKGHPVVFWYQQNKNNEFKFLINFQNQEVLQQIDMTEKRFSAECPSNSPCSLEIQSSEAGDSALYLCASSRQGNYAEQFFGPGTRLTVL.

This clone was observed a handful of times. Germline and genes: mouse. The observed sequence ends 1 residue before the CDR3 terminus, with the missing tail filled in from the germline J gene. This sequence joins TRBV26 and TRBJ2-3; 11 positions agree with TRBD2. The CDR3 length is 16 residues. Germline assignment: CDR1 KGHPV and CDR2 FQNQEV (reference sequence). V lost 6 bases, J lost 0 bases, and 5 bases stayed unmatched. Incomplete CDR3 DNA: TGTGCCAGCAGGGGGGACTGGGGGTCTAGTGCAGAAACGCTGTAT. Its translation: CASRGDWGSSAETLY. The whole CDR3 protein is CASRGDWGSSAETLYF.

Details on this clone: The genes are named according to mouse. The read terminates 1 residue before the CDR3 end, so the remaining end is supplied by the germline J gene. The genes are TRBV13-3 and TRBJ2-5; TRBD1 matches 9 bases. CDR1 and CDR2 from the germline V gene are NNHDY and SYVADS. V shed 4 bases, J shed 6 bases, and the junction held 6 bases outside the gene matches. CDR3 size: 14 residues. The DNA read from the CDR3 is TGTGCCAGCAGTAACAGGGGGCAAGGGGACACCCAGTAC. Protein sequence: CASSNRGQGDTQY. Given in full, the CDR3 is CASSNRGQGDTQYF.

As to this clone: Mouse germline and gene names are used. The CDR3 goes on 1 residue after the read ends, and that part is filled in from the germline J gene. The chain links TRBV1 to TRBJ2-2; maybe TRBD1 (6 bases). This CDR3 comprises 14 residues. Germline V gene sequence: CDR1 NSQYPW, CDR2 LRSPGD (reference sequence). Trimming took off 3 bases at V and 1 base at J, with 6 bases between the two ends. CDR3 region: CTCSADRNTGQLYF. CDR3 DNA (partial): TGCACCTGCAGTGCGGACAGAAACACCGGGCAGCTCTAC.

About this clone: Each gene name is a mouse one. The read halts 1 residue ahead of the CDR3 end, with the missing end drawn from the germline J gene. The gene calls are TRBV26 and TRBJ1-6; D unresolved. TRBJ1-6 is an ORF, with its function uncertain. Per the germline V gene, CDR1 is KGHPV and CDR2 is FQNQEV (reference sequence). Deletions cut 6 bases from V and 0 bases from J, with 6 bases between. The length of the CDR3 is 14 residues. CDR3 sequence: CASSEYSYNSPLYF. The covered CDR3 bases are TGTGCCAGCAGCGAGTATTCCTATAATTCGCCCCTCTAC.

Turning to this clone: Genes and germline are mouse. Read coverage stops 1 residue before the CDR3 terminus; the germline J gene supplies the remainder. The chain links TRBV5 to TRBJ2-3; 11 bases map to TRBD2. In germline, CDR1 is LGHNA, CDR2 YNLKQL (reference sequence). J was trimmed by 0 bases and V by 2 bases; bases with no gene match: 4. The CDR3 is 17 residues long. The CDR3 here is CASSQSTGGASAETLYF. Partial CDR3 DNA: TGTGCCAGCAGCCAAAGCACTGGGGGGGCAAGTGCAGAAACGCTGTAT.

Remarks on this clone: The gene names given are mouse names. The read terminates 1 residue before the CDR3 end, so the remaining end is supplied by the germline J gene. This sequence joins TRBV13-2 and TRBJ2-2; D perhaps matches TRBD2 (5 bases). V was trimmed by 3 bases and J by 0 bases, leaving 9 bases between them. CDR3 size: 15 residues. Germline CDR1 reads NNHNN; CDR2 reads SYGAGS (reference sequence). The CDR3 bases that were read are TGTGCCAGCGGTGGGAGGACTCCAAACACCGGGCAGCTCTAC. Protein sequence: CASGGRTPNTGQLY. The CDR3, in full, reads CASGGRTPNTGQLYF.

A word on this clone: The genes and germline here are from mouse. Sequencing ends 1 residue short of the CDR3 end; the germline J gene provides the rest. The chain has TRBV26 and TRBJ2-4; TRBD2 aligns across 8 bases. Germline CDR1 and CDR2: KGHPV and FQNQEV (reference sequence). V lost 4 bases, J lost 4 bases, and 7 bases stayed unmatched. The CDR3 has 15 amino acids. The chain's CDR3 is CASSRLGSGKNTLYF. Partial CDR3 DNA: TGTGCCAGCAGTCGACTGGGGTCGGGGAAAAACACCTTGTAC.